This TCR beta chain comes out of a study of blood T cell repertoires in COVID-19. Across the whole study: Nucleic acid was either cDNA or gDNA, and it came from T cells, B-cell-depleted T cells, or PBMCs.

CDR3 length: 11 residues. V shed 3 bases and J shed 5 bases, with 5 bases lying between them. The germline CDR1 and CDR2 sequences are SGHDT and YYEEEE. Per the original data handling: Cell counts per sample came from amplifying reference gene primers. This table comes from immunoSEQ multiplex PCR, and its TCRdb copy is limited to in-frame clones, with some not included. The V and J calls and clone size are taken from that table; D and trimming were inferred from the DNA. The table lists 130,000 to 150,000 clones, over 70% of them singletons. Specimen: peripheral blood. This TCR was recovered from an older woman with acute or convalescent COVID-19. The chain has TRBV5-6 and TRBJ2-5; D ambiguous. CDR3 coding DNA: TGTGCCAGCAGCTGGGCGGAGACCCAGTACTTC. Translated: CASSWAETQYF.